Listed below are T cell receptor beta chains from one sample, sequenced in a study of post-analysis software for immune sequencing data. TCRdb processed the PCR reads anew with MiXCR; each CDR3 protein has one entry. The repertoire has roughly 400,000 distinct CDR3 sequences, approximately 37% of them found once; the top ten carry less than 8%. Material for sequencing was blood. The source of these receptors is a girl aged 2 to 10 with multiple sclerosis. Each CDR3 is given with its conserved first and last residue. A D gene is named only where the DNA matches it firmly. The listing skips clone size in some rows; elsewhere it reads once, few, many or a size class.

v_call	d_call	j_call	clone_size	cdr3_nt	cdr3_aa
TRBV6-4	.	TRBJ2-1	.	TGTGCCAGCAGTGACTCCTCCGGCGACTTTAGCTCCTACAATGAGCAGTTCTTC	CASSDSSGDFSSYNEQFF
TRBV7-6	TRBD2	TRBJ2-4	.	TGTGCCAGCAGCTCACTAGCGGATAGGGGAAACATTCAGTACTTC	CASSSLADRGNIQYF
TRBV28	TRBD2	TRBJ2-1	.	TGTGCCAGCAGTTCCCCCCATAGCGGGGCTCTCTACAATGAGCAGTTCTTC	CASSSPHSGALYNEQFF
TRBV15	TRBD1	TRBJ1-5	.	TGTGCCACCGGGTTCTCGACAGGGAACAATCAGCCCCAGCATTTT	CATGFSTGNNQPQHF
TRBV6-6	.	TRBJ2-7	.	TGTGCCAGCAGTTACACCCAGGGGTCGGTTACCTACGAGCAGTACTTC	CASSYTQGSVTYEQYF
TRBV12-3/TRBV12-4	.	TRBJ2-3	few	TGTGCCAGCAGCCTTAGAAGGGGAGTCGTAGATACGCAGTATTTT	CASSLRRGVVDTQYF
TRBV29-1	TRBD2	TRBJ2-1	few	TGCAGCAGTCGACTAGCGTCCTACAATGAGCAGTTCTTC	CSSRLASYNEQFF
TRBV7-2	TRBD2	TRBJ2-4	few	TGTGCCAGCAGCCTGGGACTAGCGGGGGGGTTGGCCAAAAACATTCAGTACTTC	CASSLGLAGGLAKNIQYF
TRBV29-1	.	TRBJ2-1	.	TGCAGCGTACTAAACCGGGACACGCTTCGGAATGAGCAGTTCTTC	CSVLNRDTLRNEQFF
TRBV6-5	TRBD1	TRBJ2-7	many	TGTGCAAGGGAGACAGGGGTCATTGGTCCCTACGAGCAGTACTTC	CARETGVIGPYEQYF
TRBV7-9	TRBD2	TRBJ2-1	.	TGTGCCAGCAGCTCCCGTAGCGGGTCCTCCTACAATGAGCAGTTCTTC	CASSSRSGSSYNEQFF
TRBV5-6	.	TRBJ1-2	few	TGTGCCAGCAGCTCAGGGGAGGGCTATGGCTACACCTTC	CASSSGEGYGYTF
TRBV28	TRBD1	TRBJ1-5	.	TGTGCCAGCACCATGGACAGGGTCGTTGGGCAGCCCCAGCATTTT	CASTMDRVVGQPQHF
TRBV28	TRBD2	TRBJ2-1	few	TGTGCCAGCAGTTTATTTGCGGGAGAGGTTCTGCAGCAGTTCTTC	CASSLFAGEVLQQFF
TRBV21-1	.	TRBJ1-2	.	TGTGCCAGCAGCAAAGGAGGGGGCACAGGGCCCGGTGGCTACACCTTC	CASSKGGGTGPGGYTF
TRBV28	.	TRBJ1-5	.	TGTGCCAGCAGTCAACAGGGAAGGGGCCACAATCAGCCCCAGCATTTT	CASSQQGRGHNQPQHF
TRBV4-1	TRBD2	TRBJ2-1	many	TGCGCCAGCAGCCAAGATTGGGGGACTAGATACCCCAATGAGCAGTTCTTC	CASSQDWGTRYPNEQFF
TRBV12-5	TRBD1	TRBJ1-2	.	TGTGCTAGTGGAACACAGGGGGACTATGGCTACACCTTC	CASGTQGDYGYTF
TRBV7-2	.	TRBJ2-1	.	TGTGTCAGCAGCTTTTTCCAGGGTGATGAGCAGTTCTTC	CVSSFFQGDEQFF
TRBV5-1	.	TRBJ2-5	few	TGCGCCAGCAGCTTGGGGGTCTTCAATGAGCAGTACTTC	CASSLGVFNEQYF
TRBV6-1	TRBD1	TRBJ2-7	.	TGTGCCACGACAGGGGGCCATGGCCCCTACGAGCAGTACTTC	CATTGGHGPYEQYF
TRBV28	TRBD2	TRBJ2-7	.	TGTGCCAGCAGTTTAACCGCTAGCGGGGAGAGTAGCGAGCAGTACTTC	CASSLTASGESSEQYF
TRBV6-5	.	TRBJ1-1	.	TGTGCCAGCAGTTACAAGGGACACAACACTGAAGCTTTCTTT	CASSYKGHNTEAFF
TRBV29-1	TRBD1	TRBJ2-7	few	TGCAGCGTTGACCAGGGGGCGGCGGAGCAGTACTTC	CSVDQGAAEQYF
TRBV7-8	TRBD2	TRBJ2-5	.	TGTGCCAGCAAAACTAGCGCGGGCCAGTACTTC	CASKTSAGQYF
TRBV25-1	.	TRBJ1-6	few	TGTGCCAGCAGTGATTTTCCCTATAATTCACCCCTCCACTTT	CASSDFPYNSPLHF
TRBV6-5	.	TRBJ2-7	.	TGTGCCAGCAGTTACCTGTCGGGCAATGGGGCCTACGAGCAGTACTTC	CASSYLSGNGAYEQYF
TRBV18	TRBD1	TRBJ1-1	once	TGTGCCAGCTCACCCCGGACAGGGAATGGCGGAACTGAAGCTTTCTTT	CASSPRTGNGGTEAFF
TRBV5-5	TRBD1	TRBJ1-5	.	TGTGCCAGCAGCTTACAGGGGGCGCGCGGTCAGCCCCAGCATTTT	CASSLQGARGQPQHF
TRBV4-3	TRBD2	TRBJ2-7	.	TGCGCCAGCAGCCAAGATCGGGGTTCTAGCGGACTAACCTACGAGCAGTACTTC	CASSQDRGSSGLTYEQYF
TRBV4-3	.	TRBJ1-2	.	TGCGCCAGCAGCCAAGACTTGACCGGGACGGAAAATGGCTACACCTTC	CASSQDLTGTENGYTF
TRBV3-1	TRBD2	TRBJ2-5	.	TGTGCCAGCACCCAGGGACTAGCGGGAGGAGACCAGGAGACCCAGTACTTC	CASTQGLAGGDQETQYF
TRBV3-1	.	TRBJ1-2	few	TGTGCCAGCAGCCAAGATCTCAGGCGGCCCTATGGCTACACCTTC	CASSQDLRRPYGYTF
TRBV25-1	.	TRBJ2-3	.	TGTGCCAGCAGTGAGATAGGCTGGGCTAAGAAGACAGATACGCAGTATTTT	CASSEIGWAKKTDTQYF
TRBV7-2	TRBD1	TRBJ2-7	.	TGTGCCAGCAGCCCGACAGGGGTGGTATACGAGCAGTACTTC	CASSPTGVVYEQYF
TRBV7-8	.	TRBJ2-7	many	TGTGCCAGCAGCTTAGAGGAAGCGGTCTCCTACGAGCAGTACTTC	CASSLEEAVSYEQYF
TRBV7-2	.	TRBJ2-5	many	TGTGCCAGCAGCTTGTGGGAGACCCAGTACTTC	CASSLWETQYF
TRBV28	TRBD1	TRBJ2-7	.	TGTGCCAGCAGTTTATGGGGACAGCTAGAACCCTACGAGCAGTACTTC	CASSLWGQLEPYEQYF
TRBV6-5	TRBD1	TRBJ2-5	.	TGTGCCAGCAAATCGACAGGGGAAGAGACCCAGTACTTC	CASKSTGEETQYF
TRBV9	.	TRBJ2-3	few	TGTGCCAGCAGCGTTAGGCGGGAAGGGACAGATACGCAGTATTTT	CASSVRREGTDTQYF